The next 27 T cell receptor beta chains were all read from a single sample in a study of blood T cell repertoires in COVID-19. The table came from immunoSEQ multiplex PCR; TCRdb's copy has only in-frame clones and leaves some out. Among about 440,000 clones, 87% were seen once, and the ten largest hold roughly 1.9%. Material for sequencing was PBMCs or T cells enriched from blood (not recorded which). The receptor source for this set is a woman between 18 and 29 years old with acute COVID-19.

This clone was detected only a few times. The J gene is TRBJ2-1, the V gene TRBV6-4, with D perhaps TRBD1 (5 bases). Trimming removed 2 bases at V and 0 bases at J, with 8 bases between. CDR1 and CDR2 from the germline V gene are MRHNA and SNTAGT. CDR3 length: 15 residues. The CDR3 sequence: CASSDGASSYNEQFF. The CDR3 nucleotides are TGTGCCAGCAGTGACGGGGCTAGCTCCTACAATGAGCAGTTCTTC.

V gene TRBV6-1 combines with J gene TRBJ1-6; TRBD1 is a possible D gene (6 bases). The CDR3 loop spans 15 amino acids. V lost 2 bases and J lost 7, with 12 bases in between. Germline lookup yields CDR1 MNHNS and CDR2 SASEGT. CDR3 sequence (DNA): TGTGCCAGCAGTGAATGGTCAGGGGTGAATTCACCCCTCCACTTT. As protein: CASSEWSGVNSPLHF.

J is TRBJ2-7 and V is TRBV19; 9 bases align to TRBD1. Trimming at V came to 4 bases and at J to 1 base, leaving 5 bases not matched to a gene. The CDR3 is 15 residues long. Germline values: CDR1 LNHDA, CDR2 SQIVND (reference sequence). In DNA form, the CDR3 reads TGTGCCAGTAGTAAAGAAGGGACAGGGTCCTACGAGCAGTACTTC. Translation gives CASSKEGTGSYEQYF.

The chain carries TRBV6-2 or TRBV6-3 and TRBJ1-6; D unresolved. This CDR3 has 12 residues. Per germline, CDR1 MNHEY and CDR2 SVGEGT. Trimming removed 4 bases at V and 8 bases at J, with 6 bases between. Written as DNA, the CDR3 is TGTGCCAGCAGTTTTCTTGATTCACCCCTCCACTTT. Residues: CASSFLDSPLHF.

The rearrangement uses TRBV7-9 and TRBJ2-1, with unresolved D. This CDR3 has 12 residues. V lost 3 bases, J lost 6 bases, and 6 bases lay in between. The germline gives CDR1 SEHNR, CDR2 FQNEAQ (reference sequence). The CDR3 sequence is CASSFGPNEQFF. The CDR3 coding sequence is TGTGCCAGCAGCTTCGGTCCCAATGAGCAGTTCTTC.

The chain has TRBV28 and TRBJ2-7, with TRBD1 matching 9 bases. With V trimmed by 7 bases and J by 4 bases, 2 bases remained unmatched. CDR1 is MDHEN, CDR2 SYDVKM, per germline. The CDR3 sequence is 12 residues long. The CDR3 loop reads CASTDRGYEQYF. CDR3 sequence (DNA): TGTGCCAGCACAGACAGGGGGTACGAGCAGTACTTC.

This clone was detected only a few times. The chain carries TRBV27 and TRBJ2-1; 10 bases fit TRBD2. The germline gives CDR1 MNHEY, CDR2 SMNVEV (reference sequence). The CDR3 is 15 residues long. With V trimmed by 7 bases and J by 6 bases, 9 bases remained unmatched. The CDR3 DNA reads TGTGCCAGCACAGTCTACCTAGCGGGAGCCAATGAGCAGTTCTTC. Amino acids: CASTVYLAGANEQFF.

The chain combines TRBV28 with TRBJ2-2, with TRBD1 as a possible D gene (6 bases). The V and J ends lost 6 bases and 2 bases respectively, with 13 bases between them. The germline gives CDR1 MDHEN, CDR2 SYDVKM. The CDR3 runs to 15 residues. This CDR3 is CASRTPGQNTGELFF. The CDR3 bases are TGTGCCAGCAGGACGCCGGGACAAAACACCGGGGAGCTGTTTTTT.

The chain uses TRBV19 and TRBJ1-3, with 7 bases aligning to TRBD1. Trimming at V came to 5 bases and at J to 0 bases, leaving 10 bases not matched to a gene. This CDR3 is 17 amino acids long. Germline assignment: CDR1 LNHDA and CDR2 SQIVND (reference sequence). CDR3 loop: CASSPQGESLSGNTIYF. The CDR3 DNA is TGTGCCAGTAGTCCGCAGGGGGAAAGCCTCTCTGGAAACACCATATATTTT.

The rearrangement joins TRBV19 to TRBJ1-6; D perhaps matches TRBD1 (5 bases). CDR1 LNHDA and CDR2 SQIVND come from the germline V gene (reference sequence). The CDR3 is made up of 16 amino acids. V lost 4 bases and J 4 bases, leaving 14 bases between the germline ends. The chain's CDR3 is CASSTIGTEYNSPLHF. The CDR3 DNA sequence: TGTGCCAGTAGTACGATAGGGACTGAATATAATTCACCCCTCCACTTT. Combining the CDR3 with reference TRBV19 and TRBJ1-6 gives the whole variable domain DGGITQSPKYLFRKEGQNVTLSCEQNLNHDAMYWYRQDPGQGLRLIYYSQIVNDFQKGDIAEGYSVSREKKESFPLTVTSAQKNPTAFYLCASSTIGTEYNSPLHFGNGTRLTVT.

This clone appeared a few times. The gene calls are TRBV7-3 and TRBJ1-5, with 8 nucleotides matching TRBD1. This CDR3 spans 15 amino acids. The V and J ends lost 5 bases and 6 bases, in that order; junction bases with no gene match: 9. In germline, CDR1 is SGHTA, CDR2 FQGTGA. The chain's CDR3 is CASSQSGQGLQPQHF. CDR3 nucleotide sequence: TGTGCCAGCAGCCAAAGTGGACAGGGCCTTCAGCCCCAGCATTTT.

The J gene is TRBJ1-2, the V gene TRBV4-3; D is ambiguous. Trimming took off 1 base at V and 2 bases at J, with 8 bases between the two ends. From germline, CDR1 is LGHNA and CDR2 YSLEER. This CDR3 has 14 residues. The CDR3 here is CASSQATGNYGYTF. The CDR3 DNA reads TGCGCCAGCAGCCAAGCCACGGGGAACTATGGCTACACCTTC.

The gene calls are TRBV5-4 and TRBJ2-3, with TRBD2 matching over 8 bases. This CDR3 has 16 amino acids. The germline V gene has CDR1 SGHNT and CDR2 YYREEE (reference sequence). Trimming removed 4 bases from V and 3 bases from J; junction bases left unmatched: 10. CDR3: CASSPPGSGVTDTQYF. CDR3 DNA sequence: TGTGCCAGCAGCCCTCCGGGTAGCGGGGTGACAGATACGCAGTATTTT.

CDR3: CASSQGMANTEAFF. Here the CDR3 DNA reads TGTGCCAGCAGCCAGGGGATGGCGAACACTGAAGCTTTCTTT. V is TRBV7-9 and J is TRBJ1-1; possible D gene TRBD1, 6 bases. Between the trimmed V and J ends, which lost 5 bases and 1 base, there was a span of 11 bases. Looked up from germline, CDR1 is SEHNR and CDR2 is FQNEAQ (reference sequence). The CDR3 is made up of 14 amino acids.

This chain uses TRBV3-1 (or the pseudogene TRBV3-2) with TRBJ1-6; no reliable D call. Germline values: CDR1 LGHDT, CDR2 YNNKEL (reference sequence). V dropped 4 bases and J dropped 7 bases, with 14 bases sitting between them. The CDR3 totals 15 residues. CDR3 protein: CASSPVGRLNSPLHF. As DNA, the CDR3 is TGTGCCAGCAGCCCAGTGGGGAGGTTGAATTCACCCCTCCACTTT.

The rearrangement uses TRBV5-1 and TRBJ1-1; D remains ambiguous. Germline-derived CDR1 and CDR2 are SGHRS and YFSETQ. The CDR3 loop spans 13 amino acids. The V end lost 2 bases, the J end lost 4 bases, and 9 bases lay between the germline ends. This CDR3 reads CASSFGEGTEAFF. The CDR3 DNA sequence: TGCGCCAGCAGCTTTGGAGAGGGCACTGAAGCTTTCTTT.

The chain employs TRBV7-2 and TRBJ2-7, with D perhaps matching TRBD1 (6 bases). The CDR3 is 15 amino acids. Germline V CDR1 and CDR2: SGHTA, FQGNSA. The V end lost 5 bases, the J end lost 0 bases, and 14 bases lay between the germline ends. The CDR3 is CASSQYRDISYEQYF. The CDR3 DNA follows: TGTGCCAGCAGCCAGTACCGGGACATCTCCTACGAGCAGTACTTC.

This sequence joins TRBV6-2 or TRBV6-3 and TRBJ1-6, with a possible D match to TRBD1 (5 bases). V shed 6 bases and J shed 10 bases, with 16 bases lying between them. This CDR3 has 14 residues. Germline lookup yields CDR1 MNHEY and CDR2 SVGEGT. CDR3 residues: CASSQTVAESPLHF. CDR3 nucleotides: TGTGCCAGCAGCCAGACAGTAGCGGAATCACCCCTCCACTTT.

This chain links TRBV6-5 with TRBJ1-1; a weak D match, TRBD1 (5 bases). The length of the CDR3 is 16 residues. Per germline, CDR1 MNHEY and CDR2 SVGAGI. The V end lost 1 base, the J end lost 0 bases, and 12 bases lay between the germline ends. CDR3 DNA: TGTGCCAGCAGTTACTATCCGACAGTGATGAACACTGAAGCTTTCTTT. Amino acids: CASSYYPTVMNTEAFF.

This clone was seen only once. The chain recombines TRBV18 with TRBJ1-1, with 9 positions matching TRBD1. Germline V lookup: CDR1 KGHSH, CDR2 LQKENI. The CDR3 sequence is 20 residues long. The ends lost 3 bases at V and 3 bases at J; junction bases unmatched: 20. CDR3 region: CASSPLQISGTGRLYTEAFF. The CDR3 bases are TGTGCCAGCTCACCTTTACAAATTTCCGGGACAGGGAGGTTGTACACTGAAGCTTTCTTT.

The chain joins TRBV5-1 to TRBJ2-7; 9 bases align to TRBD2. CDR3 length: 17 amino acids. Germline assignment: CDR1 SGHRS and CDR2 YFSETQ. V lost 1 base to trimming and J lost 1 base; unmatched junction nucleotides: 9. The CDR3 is CASSLPPGLAMSYEQYF. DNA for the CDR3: TGCGCCAGCAGCTTGCCGCCGGGACTAGCTATGTCCTACGAGCAGTACTTC.

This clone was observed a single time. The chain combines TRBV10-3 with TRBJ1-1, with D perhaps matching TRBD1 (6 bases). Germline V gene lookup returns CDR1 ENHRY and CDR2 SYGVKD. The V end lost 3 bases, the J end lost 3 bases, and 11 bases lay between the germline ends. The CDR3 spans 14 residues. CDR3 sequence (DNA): TGTGCCATCAGTGACAGGGGATGGGACACTGAAGCTTTCTTT. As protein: CAISDRGWDTEAFF.

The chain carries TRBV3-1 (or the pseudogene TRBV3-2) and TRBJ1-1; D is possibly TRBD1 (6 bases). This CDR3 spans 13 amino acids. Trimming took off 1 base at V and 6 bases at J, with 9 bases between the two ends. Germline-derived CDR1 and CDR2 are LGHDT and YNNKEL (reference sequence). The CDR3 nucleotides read TGTGCCAGCAGCCAAGCCCAGGGGTCTGAAGCTTTCTTT. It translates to CASSQAQGSEAFF.

DNA for the CDR3: TGCGCCAGCAGCCGGGGGACAGGGCCCTACGAGCAGTACTTC. As protein: CASSRGTGPYEQYF. The rearrangement links TRBV4-3 to TRBJ2-7, with 9 bases identical to TRBD1. The CDR3 is made up of 14 amino acids. Germline V CDR1 and CDR2: LGHNA, YSLEER. Trimming cost V 4 bases and J 2 bases; bases outside gene matches: 3.

Here the CDR3 reads CASSLEGLAGNEQYF. In nucleotides, the CDR3 is TGTGCCAGCAGCTTGGAGGGACTAGCGGGAAACGAGCAGTACTTC. This sequence joins TRBV11-3 and TRBJ2-7; 13 nucleotides agree with TRBD2. From germline, CDR1 is SGHNT and CDR2 YENEEA. J gave up 5 bases and V 3 bases, and 4 bases lay outside the gene matches. The CDR3 totals 15 residues.

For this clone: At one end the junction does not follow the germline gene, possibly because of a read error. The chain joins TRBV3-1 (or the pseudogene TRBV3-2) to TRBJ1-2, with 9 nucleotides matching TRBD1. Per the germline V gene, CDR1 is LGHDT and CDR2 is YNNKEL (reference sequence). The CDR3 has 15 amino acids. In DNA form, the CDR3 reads TGTGCCAACAGCCCCGGAAACAGGGGGCAATATGGCTACACCTTC. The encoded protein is CANSPGNRGQYGYTF.

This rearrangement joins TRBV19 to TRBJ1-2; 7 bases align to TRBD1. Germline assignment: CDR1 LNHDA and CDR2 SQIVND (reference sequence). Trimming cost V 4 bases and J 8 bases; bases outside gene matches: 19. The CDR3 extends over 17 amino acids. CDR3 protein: CASSRRSLQGRGWGYTF. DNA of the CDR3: TGTGCCAGTAGTAGGAGAAGTCTACAGGGGCGGGGCTGGGGCTACACCTTC. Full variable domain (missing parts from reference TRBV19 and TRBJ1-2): DGGITQSPKYLFRKEGQNVTLSCEQNLNHDAMYWYRQDPGQGLRLIYYSQIVNDFQKGDIAEGYSVSREKKESFPLTVTSAQKNPTAFYLCASSRRSLQGRGWGYTFGSGTRLTVV.